The clone carrying this T cell receptor beta chain came up many times. Its antigen is not identified. The sample comes from a study of neurological immune-mediated disorders. This CDR3 contains 14 residues. CDR1 is SGHTA and CDR2 is FQGNSA in the germline V gene. Trimming removed 5 bases from V and 0 bases from J, with 8 bases in between. The unsorted libraries were produced from 2 million PBMCs held at -80 C. Findings and caveats of the study: The absence of any CDR3 amino acid sequence shared by expanded clones across subjects suggests that repertoires were private in all groups.

cDNA synthesis was performed by 5'RACE with 10-nucleotide random UMIs. Each sequencing run yielded over 200 million TCR-beta sequences from 15-18 subjects. TCRdb processed the 5' RACE reads anew with MiXCR; each CDR3 protein has one entry. The data hold roughly 27,000 distinct CDR3 sequences, with 20% to 25% observed a single time. The TCR was taken from a woman in her sixties or seventies in good health. Sequencing used PBMCs. The rearrangement uses TRBV7-2 and TRBJ2-4, with D possibly being TRBD2 (6 bases). The CDR3 spells CASSTGLAKNIQYF. CDR3 in DNA: TGTGCCAGCAGCACGGGACTAGCCAAAAACATTCAGTACTTC.